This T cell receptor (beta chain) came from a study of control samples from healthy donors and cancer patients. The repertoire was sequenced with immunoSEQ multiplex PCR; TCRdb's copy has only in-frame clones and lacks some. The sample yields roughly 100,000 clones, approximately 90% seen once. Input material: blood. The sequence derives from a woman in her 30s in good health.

CDR3 DNA sequence: TGTGCCCATGGGGAGGGCCTACTTAGGGGGGATACGCAGTATTTT. Its protein product is CAHGEGLLRGDTQYF. The chain has TRBV7-9 and TRBJ2-3, with D possibly matching TRBD2 (7 bases). The CDR3 sequence is 15 residues long. Between the trimmed V and J ends, which lost 11 bases and 6 bases, there was a span of 24 bases. Germline CDR1 and CDR2: SEHNR and FQNEAQ (reference sequence).